Given below is one TCR beta chain in context. Its antigen is currently unknown. This sample's treatment: roughly 10-day PBMC culture with coronavirus spike peptide pools or control peptides (ViraFEST assay). The ViraFEST method relied on peptide pools to expand antigen-specific T cells, followed by TCR sequencing. Sequenced with the Oncomine TCR Beta short-read assay was DNA taken from cultured CD4+ T cells. TCRdb reprocessed the PCR reads via MiXCR and lists one record per CDR3 protein. The table has 7,000 to 9,500 distinct CDR3 sequences, around 54% seen once. The V segment lost 9 bases and the J segment 5 bases; nucleotides outside the gene matches: 15. The CDR3 spans 15 residues. Looked up from germline, CDR1 is SGHTS and CDR2 is YDEGEE. These data come from a study of vaccination and CD4 T cells after COVID-19.

The chain joins TRBV5-8 to TRBJ2-5; 8 bases are shared with TRBD1. This receptor was identified in a human donor who had recovered from COVID-19. Sequencing was performed on CD4+ T cells from blood, cultured in vitro. CDR3 sequence reads: CATATDRALLETQYF. The CDR3 DNA sequence: TGTGCCACCGCGACGGACAGGGCCCTTTTGGAGACCCAGTACTTC.